The next 10 T cell receptor beta chains were all read from a single sample in a study of blood T cell repertoires in COVID-19. Libraries were prepared by immunoSEQ multiplex PCR; TCRdb keeps only in-frame clonotypes and omits some of them. In the table there are 200,000 to 300,000 clones, roughly 91% of which are singletons. The specimen was PBMCs or T cells enriched from blood (not recorded which). These receptor sequences come from a woman in her twenties or thirties who had recovered from COVID-19.

The chain employs TRBV9 and TRBJ1-4; perhaps TRBD1 as D (5 bases). Germline V gene lookup returns CDR1 SGDLS and CDR2 YYNGEE. With 3 bases removed from V and 8 bases from J, the gap between germline ends came to 14 bases. This CDR3 has 14 residues. CDR3 in DNA: TGTGCCAGCAGCGCCGAGCAGGGCGCGGAAAAACTGTTTTTT. Its translation is CASSAEQGAEKLFF. The whole variable domain, filled in from reference TRBV9 and TRBJ1-4, reads DSGVTQTPKHLITATGQRVTLRCSPRSGDLSVYWYQQSLDQGLQFLIQYYNGEERAKGNILERFSAQQFPDLHSELNLSSLELGDSALYFCASSAEQGAEKLFFGSGTQLSVL.

The chain links TRBV9 to TRBJ2-7; 9 nucleotides align to TRBD2. The CDR3 runs to 17 residues. Trimming cost V 0 bases and J 5 bases; bases outside gene matches: 12. Germline V gene data show CDR1 as SGDLS and CDR2 as YYNGEE. The chain's CDR3 is CASSVDLLAGELDEQYF. The CDR3 DNA is TGTGCCAGCAGCGTAGACCTGTTAGCGGGAGAATTGGACGAGCAGTACTTC.

The chain recombines TRBV5-4 with TRBJ1-2; 9 bases fit TRBD1. Looked up from germline, CDR1 is SGHNT and CDR2 is YYREEE (reference sequence). The CDR3 loop spans 15 amino acids. The junction had 5 bases not matched to a gene; V was cut back by 1 base and J by 4 bases. CDR3 loop: CASSLIGTGIYGYTF. The CDR3 DNA sequence: TGTGCCAGCAGCTTGATTGGGACAGGGATCTATGGCTACACCTTC.

The chain links TRBV24-1 to TRBJ2-5; D uncertain. CDR1 KGHDR and CDR2 SFDVKD come from the germline V gene. The CDR3 length is 13 residues. V lost 8 bases and J lost 2, with 11 bases in between. CDR3 nucleotide sequence: TGTGCCACCACAATCGGGTTTCAAGAGACCCAGTACTTC. Translated, it gives CATTIGFQETQYF.

This chain joins TRBV19 and TRBJ1-1, with 8 bases aligning to TRBD1. The V and J ends lost 4 bases and 4 bases, in that order; junction bases with no gene match: 5. CDR1 is LNHDA and CDR2 is SQIVND in the germline V gene (reference sequence). CDR3 size: 14 residues. The chain's CDR3 is CASSSGQGVTEAFF. The DNA of the CDR3 is TGTGCCAGTAGTAGTGGACAGGGAGTCACTGAAGCTTTCTTT. Full variable domain (outside the CDR3, taken from reference TRBV19 and TRBJ1-1): DGGITQSPKYLFRKEGQNVTLSCEQNLNHDAMYWYRQDPGQGLRLIYYSQIVNDFQKGDIAEGYSVSREKKESFPLTVTSAQKNPTAFYLCASSSGQGVTEAFFGQGTRLTVV.

V usage is TRBV6-6 and J usage is TRBJ1-4; possible D gene TRBD1, 6 bases. Germline loops: CDR1 MNHNY, CDR2 SVGAGI (reference sequence). The CDR3 has 12 amino acids. Trimming removed 6 bases from V and 11 bases from J, with 13 bases in between. In nucleotides, the CDR3 is TGTGCCAGCAGAGAGAACAGGGCCAAACTGTTTTTT. Translated: CASRENRAKLFF.

J is TRBJ1-4 and V is TRBV9, with D possibly being TRBD1 (5 bases). With 2 bases removed from V and 6 bases from J, the gap between germline ends came to 14 bases. The CDR3 is 15 amino acids. Per the germline V gene, CDR1 is SGDLS and CDR2 is YYNGEE. CDR3 sequence reads: CASSVTGVRDEKLFF. DNA for the CDR3: TGTGCCAGCAGCGTTACGGGGGTGAGGGATGAAAAACTGTTTTTT. Complete variable domain (other parts from reference TRBV9 and TRBJ1-4): DSGVTQTPKHLITATGQRVTLRCSPRSGDLSVYWYQQSLDQGLQFLIQYYNGEERAKGNILERFSAQQFPDLHSELNLSSLELGDSALYFCASSVTGVRDEKLFFGSGTQLSVL.

V is TRBV29-1 and J is TRBJ1-6; a weak D match, TRBD1 (6 bases). Germline loops: CDR1 SQVTM, CDR2 ANQGSEA. Deletions cut 4 bases from V and 12 bases from J, with 13 bases between. This CDR3 is built from 12 residues. CDR3 residues: CSVGGGGEPLHF. The CDR3, as DNA: TGCAGCGTTGGCGGGGGCGGAGAACCCCTCCACTTT. The full variable domain, its missing parts supplied by reference TRBV29-1 and TRBJ1-6, is SAVISQKPSRDICQRGTSLTIQCQVDSQVTMMFWYRQQPGQSLTLIATANQGSEATYESGFVIDKFPISRPNLTFSTLTVSNMSPEDSSIYLCSVGGGGEPLHFGNGTRLTVT.

This clone was observed a few times. The chain links TRBV6-2 or TRBV6-3 to TRBJ1-1; D is unresolved. The germline CDR1 and CDR2 sequences are MNHEY and SVGEGT. This CDR3 region has 14 residues. V lost 2 bases and J lost 1, with 8 bases in between. CDR3 DNA: TGTGCCAGCAGTTACGGCCCAGGGAACACTGAAGCTTTCTTT. Translation: CASSYGPGNTEAFF.

The chain carries TRBV10-3 and TRBJ2-2; 16 nucleotides align to TRBD2. Germline V gene data show CDR1 as ENHRY and CDR2 as SYGVKD. The CDR3 totals 20 residues. With 2 bases clipped from V and 4 bases from J, the junction kept 10 bases outside the gene matches. The DNA of the CDR3 is TGTGCCATCAGTGAGACGGGACTAGCGGGAGGGCCTTCGGGCACCGGGGAGCTGTTTTTT. Its translation: CAISETGLAGGPSGTGELFF.